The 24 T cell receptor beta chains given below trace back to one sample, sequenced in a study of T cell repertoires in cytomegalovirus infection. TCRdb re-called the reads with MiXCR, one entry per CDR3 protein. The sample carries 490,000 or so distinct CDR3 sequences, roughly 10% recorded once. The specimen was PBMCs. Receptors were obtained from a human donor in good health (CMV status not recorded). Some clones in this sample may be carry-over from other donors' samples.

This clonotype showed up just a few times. The chain's CDR3 is CASSFPGRYGYTF. The CDR3 DNA reads TGTGCCAGCAGCTTCCCAGGGCGGTATGGCTACACCTTC. The V and J genes are TRBV7-9 and TRBJ1-2; tentative D call: TRBD1 (5 bases). Germline V lookup: CDR1 SEHNR, CDR2 FQNEAQ (reference sequence). The CDR3 spans 13 residues. V gave up 3 bases and J gave up 5 bases, with 10 bases separating them.

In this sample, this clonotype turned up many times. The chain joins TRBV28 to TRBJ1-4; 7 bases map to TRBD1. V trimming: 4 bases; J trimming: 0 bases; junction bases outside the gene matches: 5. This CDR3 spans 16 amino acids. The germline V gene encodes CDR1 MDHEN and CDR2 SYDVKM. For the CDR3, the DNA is TGTGCCAGCAGTTCCACAGGGGCCGCAACTAATGAAAAACTGTTTTTT. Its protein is CASSSTGAATNEKLFF.

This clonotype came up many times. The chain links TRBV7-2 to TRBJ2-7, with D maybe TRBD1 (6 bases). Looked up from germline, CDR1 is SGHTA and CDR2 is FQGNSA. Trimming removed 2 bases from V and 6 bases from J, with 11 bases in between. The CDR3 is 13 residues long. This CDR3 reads CASSLTGYREQYF. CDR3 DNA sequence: TGTGCCAGCAGCTTAACAGGGTACCGCGAGCAGTACTTC.

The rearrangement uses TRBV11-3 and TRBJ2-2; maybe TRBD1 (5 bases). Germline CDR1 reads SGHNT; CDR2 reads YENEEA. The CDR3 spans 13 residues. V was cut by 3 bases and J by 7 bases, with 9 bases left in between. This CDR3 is CASSFTQGGELFF. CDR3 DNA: TGTGCCAGCAGCTTTACCCAGGGCGGGGAGCTGTTTTTT.

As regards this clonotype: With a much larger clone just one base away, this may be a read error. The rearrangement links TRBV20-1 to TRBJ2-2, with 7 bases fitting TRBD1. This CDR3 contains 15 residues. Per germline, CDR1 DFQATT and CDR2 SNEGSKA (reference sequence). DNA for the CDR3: TGCAGTGCTACAGACGTGACAGGGTGGGACGGGGATCTGTTTTTT. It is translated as CSATDVTGWDGDLFF.

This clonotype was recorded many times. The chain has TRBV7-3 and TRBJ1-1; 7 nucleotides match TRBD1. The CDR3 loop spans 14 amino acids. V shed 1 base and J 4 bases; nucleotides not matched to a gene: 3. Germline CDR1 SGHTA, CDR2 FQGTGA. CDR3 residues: CASSLRQGVTEAFF. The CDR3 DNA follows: TGTGCCAGCAGCTTAAGGCAGGGGGTCACTGAAGCTTTCTTT.

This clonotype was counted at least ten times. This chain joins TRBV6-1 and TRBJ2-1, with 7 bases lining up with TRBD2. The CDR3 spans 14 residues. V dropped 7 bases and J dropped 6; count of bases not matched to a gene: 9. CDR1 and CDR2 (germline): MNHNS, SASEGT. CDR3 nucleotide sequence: TGTGCCAGCATGGTCCCTGGGGGGGGCAATGAGCAGTTCTTC. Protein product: CASMVPGGGNEQFF.

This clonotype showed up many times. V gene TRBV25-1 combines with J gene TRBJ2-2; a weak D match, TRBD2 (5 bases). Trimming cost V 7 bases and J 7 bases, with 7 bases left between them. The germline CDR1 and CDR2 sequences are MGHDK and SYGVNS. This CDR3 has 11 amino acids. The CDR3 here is CASTSGGELFF. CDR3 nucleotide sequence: TGTGCCAGCACGAGCGGCGGGGAGCTGTTTTTT.

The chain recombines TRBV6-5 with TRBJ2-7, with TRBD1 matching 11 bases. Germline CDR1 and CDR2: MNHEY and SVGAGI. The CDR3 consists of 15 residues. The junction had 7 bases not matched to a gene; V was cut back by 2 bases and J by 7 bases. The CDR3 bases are TGTGCCAGCAGTTACACCGGACAGGGGGCAGGGGAGCAGTACTTC. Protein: CASSYTGQGAGEQYF.

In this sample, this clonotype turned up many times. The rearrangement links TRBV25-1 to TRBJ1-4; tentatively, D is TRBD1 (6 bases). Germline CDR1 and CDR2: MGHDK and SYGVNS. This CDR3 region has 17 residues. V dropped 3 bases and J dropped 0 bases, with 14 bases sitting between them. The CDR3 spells CASSDSPGQSTNEKLFF. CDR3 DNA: TGTGCCAGCAGTGATTCCCCTGGACAGTCAACTAATGAAAAACTGTTTTTT.

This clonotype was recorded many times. The CDR3 nucleotides are TGTGCCAGCAGCTTGGGCCAGGGACTAACTTTCTTT. Translation: CASSLGQGLTFF. The chain has TRBV7-9 and TRBJ1-1; D possibly corresponds to TRBD1 (5 bases). Trimming left V 3 bases short and J 12 bases short, with 14 bases between. Germline CDR1 and CDR2: SEHNR and FQNEAQ (reference sequence). The CDR3 has 12 residues.

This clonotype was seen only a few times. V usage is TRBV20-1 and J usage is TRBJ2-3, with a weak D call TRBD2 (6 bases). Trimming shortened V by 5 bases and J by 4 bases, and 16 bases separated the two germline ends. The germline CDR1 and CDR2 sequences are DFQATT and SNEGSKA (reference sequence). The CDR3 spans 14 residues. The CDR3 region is CSAPTGGVPDTQYF. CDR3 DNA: TGCAGTGCTCCCACCGGGGGAGTTCCAGATACGCAGTATTTT.

This chain's CDR3 is CASSDTQNTEAFF. DNA of the CDR3: TGTGCCAGCAGCGATACACAGAACACTGAAGCTTTCTTT. The chain employs TRBV9 and TRBJ1-1; D is unclear. This CDR3 has 13 amino acids. Trimming left V 3 bases short and J 1 base short, with 7 bases between. Germline CDR1 and CDR2: SGDLS and YYNGEE. Together with reference TRBV9 and TRBJ1-1, the CDR3 gives the full variable domain: DSGVTQTPKHLITATGQRVTLRCSPRSGDLSVYWYQQSLDQGLQFLIQYYNGEERAKGNILERFSAQQFPDLHSELNLSSLELGDSALYFCASSDTQNTEAFFGQGTRLTVV.

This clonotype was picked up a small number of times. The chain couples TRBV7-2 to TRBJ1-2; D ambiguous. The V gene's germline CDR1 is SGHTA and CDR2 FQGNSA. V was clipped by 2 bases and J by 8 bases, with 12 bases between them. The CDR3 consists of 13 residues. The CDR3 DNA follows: TGTGCCAGCAGCTTAAATTTTAACAAGGGCTACACCTTC. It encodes CASSLNFNKGYTF.

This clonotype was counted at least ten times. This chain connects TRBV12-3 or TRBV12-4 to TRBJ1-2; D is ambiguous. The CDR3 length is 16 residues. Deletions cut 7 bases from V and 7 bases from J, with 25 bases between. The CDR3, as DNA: TGTGCCAGCACAATCGGGCGGGATTTTCAGGCGGTTGGCTACACCTTC. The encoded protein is CASTIGRDFQAVGYTF.

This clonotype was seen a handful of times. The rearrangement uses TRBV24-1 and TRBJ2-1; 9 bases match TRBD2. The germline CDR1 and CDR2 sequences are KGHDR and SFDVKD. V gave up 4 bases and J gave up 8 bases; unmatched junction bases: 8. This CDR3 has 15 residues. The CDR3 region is CATSDIGTSSHEQFF. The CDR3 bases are TGTGCCACCAGTGACATCGGGACTAGCAGCCATGAGCAGTTCTTC.

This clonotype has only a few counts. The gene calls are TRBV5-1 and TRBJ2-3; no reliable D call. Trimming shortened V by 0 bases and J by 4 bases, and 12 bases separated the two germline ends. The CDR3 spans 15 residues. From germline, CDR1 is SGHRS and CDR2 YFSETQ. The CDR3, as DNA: TGCGCCAGCAGCTTGGGATCGACCGGAGCAGATACGCAGTATTTT. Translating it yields CASSLGSTGADTQYF.

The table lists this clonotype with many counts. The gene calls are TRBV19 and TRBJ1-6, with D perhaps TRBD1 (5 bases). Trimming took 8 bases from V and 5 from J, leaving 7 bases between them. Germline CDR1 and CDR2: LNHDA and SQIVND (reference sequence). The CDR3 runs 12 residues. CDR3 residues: CASGTHNSPLHF. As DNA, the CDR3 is TGTGCCAGTGGGACCCATAATTCACCCCTCCACTTT.

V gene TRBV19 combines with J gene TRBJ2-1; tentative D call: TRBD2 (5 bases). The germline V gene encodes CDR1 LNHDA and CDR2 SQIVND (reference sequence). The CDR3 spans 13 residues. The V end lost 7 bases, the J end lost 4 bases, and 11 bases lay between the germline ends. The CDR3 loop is CASINSGYNEQFF. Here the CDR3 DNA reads TGTGCCAGTATAAACTCGGGATACAATGAGCAGTTCTTC.

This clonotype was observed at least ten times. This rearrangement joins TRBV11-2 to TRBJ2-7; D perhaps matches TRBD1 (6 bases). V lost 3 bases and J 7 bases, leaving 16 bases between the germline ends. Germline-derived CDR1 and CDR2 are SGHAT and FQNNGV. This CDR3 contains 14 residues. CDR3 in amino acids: CASSLGVAQGEQYF. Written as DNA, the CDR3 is TGTGCCAGCAGCTTGGGGGTGGCCCAGGGGGAGCAGTACTTC.

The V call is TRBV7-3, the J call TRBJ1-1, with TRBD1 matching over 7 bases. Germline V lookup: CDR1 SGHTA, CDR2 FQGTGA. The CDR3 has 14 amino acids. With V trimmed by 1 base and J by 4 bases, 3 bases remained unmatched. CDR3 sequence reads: CASSLNRGSTEAFF. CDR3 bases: TGTGCCAGCAGCTTAAACAGGGGTAGCACTGAAGCTTTCTTT. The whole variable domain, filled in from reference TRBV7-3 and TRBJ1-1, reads GAGVSQTPSNKVTEKGKYVELRCDPISGHTALYWYRQSLGQGPEFLIYFQGTGAADDSGLPNDRFFAVRPEGSVSTLKIQRTERGDSAVYLCASSLNRGSTEAFFGQGTRLTVV.

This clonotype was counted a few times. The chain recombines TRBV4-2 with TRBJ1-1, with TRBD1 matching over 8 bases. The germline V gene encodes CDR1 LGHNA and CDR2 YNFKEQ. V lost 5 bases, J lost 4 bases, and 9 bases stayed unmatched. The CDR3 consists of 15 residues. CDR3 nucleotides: TGTGCCAGCAGCTTGAAAGGACAGGGCCTCACTGAAGCTTTCTTT. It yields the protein CASSLKGQGLTEAFF.

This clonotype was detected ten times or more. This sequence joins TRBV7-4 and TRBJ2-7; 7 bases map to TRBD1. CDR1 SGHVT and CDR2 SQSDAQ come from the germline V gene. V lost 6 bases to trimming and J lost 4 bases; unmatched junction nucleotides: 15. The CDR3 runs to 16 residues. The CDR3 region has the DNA TGTGCCAGCAGTTCTTACCCCGGGACAGATACTTACGAGCAGTACTTC. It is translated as CASSSYPGTDTYEQYF.

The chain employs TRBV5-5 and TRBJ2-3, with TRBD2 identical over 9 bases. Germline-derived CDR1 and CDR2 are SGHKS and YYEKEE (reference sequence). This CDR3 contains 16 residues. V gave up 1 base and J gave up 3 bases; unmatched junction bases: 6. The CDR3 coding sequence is TGTGCCAGCAGCTTGTCATTTGCGGGGGGGACAGATACGCAGTATTTT. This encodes CASSLSFAGGTDTQYF.